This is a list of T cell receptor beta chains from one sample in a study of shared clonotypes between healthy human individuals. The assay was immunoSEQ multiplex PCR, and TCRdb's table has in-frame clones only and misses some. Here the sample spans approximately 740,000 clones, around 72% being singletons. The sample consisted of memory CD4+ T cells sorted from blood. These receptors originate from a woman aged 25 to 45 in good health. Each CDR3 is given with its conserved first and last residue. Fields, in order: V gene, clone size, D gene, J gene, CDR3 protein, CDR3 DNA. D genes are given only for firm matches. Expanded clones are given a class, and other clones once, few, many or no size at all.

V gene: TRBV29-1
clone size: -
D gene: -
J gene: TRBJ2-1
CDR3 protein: CSVYVSYNEQFF
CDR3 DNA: TGCAGCGTTTATGTCTCCTACAATGAGCAGTTCTTC

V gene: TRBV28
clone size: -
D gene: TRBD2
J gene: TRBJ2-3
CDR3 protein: CASSSVSGGPHTQYF
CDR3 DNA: TGTGCCAGCAGTTCGGTTTCGGGAGGGCCCCATACGCAGTATTTT

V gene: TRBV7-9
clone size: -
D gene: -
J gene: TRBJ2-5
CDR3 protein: CASSRDNSQETQYF
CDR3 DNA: TGTGCCAGCAGCCGGGACAACAGCCAAGAGACCCAGTACTTC

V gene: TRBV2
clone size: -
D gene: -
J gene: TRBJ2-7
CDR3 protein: CASSMTGAYEQYF
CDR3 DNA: TGTGCCAGCAGCATGACAGGAGCGTACGAGCAGTACTTC

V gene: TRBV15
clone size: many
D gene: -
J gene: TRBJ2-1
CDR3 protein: CATSRVPGGAYNEQFF
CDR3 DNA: TGTGCCACCAGCAGAGTACCAGGAGGCGCGTACAATGAGCAGTTCTTC

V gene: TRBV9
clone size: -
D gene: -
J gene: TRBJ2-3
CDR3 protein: CASSVGPPDTQYF
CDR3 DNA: TGTGCCAGCAGCGTGGGCCCTCCGGATACGCAGTATTTT

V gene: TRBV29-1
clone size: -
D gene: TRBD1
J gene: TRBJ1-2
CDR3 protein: CSVVGDRGNYGYTF
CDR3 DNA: TGCAGCGTTGTGGGAGACAGGGGCAACTATGGCTACACCTTC

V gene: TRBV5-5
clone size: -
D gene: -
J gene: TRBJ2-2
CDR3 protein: CASSSRGGAGTGELFF
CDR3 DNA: TGTGCCAGCAGCTCGCGCGGGGGCGCGGGCACCGGGGAGCTGTTTTTT

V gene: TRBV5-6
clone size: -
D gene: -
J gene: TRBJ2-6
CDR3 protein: CASSSWGSGANVLTF
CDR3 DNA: TGTGCCAGCAGCTCCTGGGGCTCTGGGGCCAACGTCCTGACTTTC

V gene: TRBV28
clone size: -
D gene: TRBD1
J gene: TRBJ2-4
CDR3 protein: CASAPGQGRNLAKNIQYF
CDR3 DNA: TGTGCCAGCGCGCCGGGACAGGGACGAAACTTAGCCAAAAACATTCAGTACTTC

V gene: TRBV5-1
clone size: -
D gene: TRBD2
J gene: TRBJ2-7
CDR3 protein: CASSSGTSGSYEQYF
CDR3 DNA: TGCGCCAGCAGCAGTGGGACTAGCGGTTCCTACGAGCAGTACTTC

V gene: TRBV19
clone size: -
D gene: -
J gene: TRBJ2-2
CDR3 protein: CASSPPKNANTGELFF
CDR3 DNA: TGTGCCAGTAGTCCCCCTAAGAACGCGAACACCGGGGAGCTGTTTTTT

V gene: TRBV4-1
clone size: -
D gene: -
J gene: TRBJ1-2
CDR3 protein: CASSQAPNNNYGYTF
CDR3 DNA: TGCGCCAGCAGCCAAGCCCCCAACAATAACTATGGCTACACCTTC

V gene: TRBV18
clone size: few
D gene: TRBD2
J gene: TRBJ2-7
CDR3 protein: CASSPGLAGPYEQYF
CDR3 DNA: TGTGCCAGCTCACCGGGGCTAGCGGGACCCTACGAGCAGTACTTC

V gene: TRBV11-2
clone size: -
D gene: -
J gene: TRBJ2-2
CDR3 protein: CASSWRTGELFF
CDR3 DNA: TGTGCCAGCAGCTGGAGGACCGGGGAGCTGTTTTTT

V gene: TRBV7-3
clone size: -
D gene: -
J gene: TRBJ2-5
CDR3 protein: CASSLTRDAKETQYF
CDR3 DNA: TGTGCCAGCAGCTTAACGCGAGACGCTAAAGAGACCCAGTACTTC

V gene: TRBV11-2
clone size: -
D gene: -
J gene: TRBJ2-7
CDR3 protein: CASSLDKGRSYEQYF
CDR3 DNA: TGTGCCAGCAGCTTAGATAAGGGTAGGAGCTACGAGCAGTACTTC

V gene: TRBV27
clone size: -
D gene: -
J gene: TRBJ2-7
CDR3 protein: CASSTGAGEQYF
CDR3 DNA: TGTGCCAGCAGTACAGGGGCGGGGGAGCAGTACTTC

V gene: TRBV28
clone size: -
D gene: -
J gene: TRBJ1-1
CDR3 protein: CASSPSVAPRTEAFF
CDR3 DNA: TGTGCCAGCAGCCCTTCAGTAGCCCCGAGGACTGAAGCTTTCTTT

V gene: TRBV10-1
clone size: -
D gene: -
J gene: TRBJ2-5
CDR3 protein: CASSDPQETQYF
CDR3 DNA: TGCGCCAGCAGTGACCCACAAGAGACCCAGTACTTC

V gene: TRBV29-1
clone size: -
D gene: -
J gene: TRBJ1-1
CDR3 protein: CSVEGQENTEAFF
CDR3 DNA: TGCAGCGTTGAGGGACAAGAGAACACTGAAGCTTTCTTT

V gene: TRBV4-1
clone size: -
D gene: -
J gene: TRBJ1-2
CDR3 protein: CASSQDPGRGYTF
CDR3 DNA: TGCGCCAGCAGCCAAGACCCAGGTCGAGGCTACACCTTC

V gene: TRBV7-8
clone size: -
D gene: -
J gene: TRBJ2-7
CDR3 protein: CASSIPGHYEQYF
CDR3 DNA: TGTGCCAGCAGCATTCCGGGTCATTACGAGCAGTACTTC

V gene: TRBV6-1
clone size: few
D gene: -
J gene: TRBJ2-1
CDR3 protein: CASSPPDMYNEQFF
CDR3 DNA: TGTGCCAGCAGTCCCCCTGACATGTACAATGAGCAGTTCTTC

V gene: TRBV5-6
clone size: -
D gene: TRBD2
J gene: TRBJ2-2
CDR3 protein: CASSRRTSGTNTGELFF
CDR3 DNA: TGTGCCAGCAGCCGCCGGACTAGCGGAACGAACACCGGGGAGCTGTTTTTT

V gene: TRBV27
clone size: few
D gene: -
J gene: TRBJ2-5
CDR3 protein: CASSAYVQETQYF
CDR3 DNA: TGTGCCAGCAGTGCCTATGTCCAAGAGACCCAGTACTTC

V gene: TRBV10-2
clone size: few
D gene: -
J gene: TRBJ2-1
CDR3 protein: CASSKGGVTLGEQFF
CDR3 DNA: TGCGCCAGCAGTAAAGGCGGGGTCACCCTCGGTGAGCAGTTCTTC

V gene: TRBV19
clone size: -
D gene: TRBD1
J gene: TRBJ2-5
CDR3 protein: CASSPGQSKKTQYF
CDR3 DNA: TGTGCCAGTAGTCCGGGACAGTCCAAGAAAACCCAGTACTTC

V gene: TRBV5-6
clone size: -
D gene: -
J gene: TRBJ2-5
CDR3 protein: CASSSAAGTETQYF
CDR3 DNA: TGTGCCAGCAGCTCCGCGGCAGGGACCGAGACCCAGTACTTC

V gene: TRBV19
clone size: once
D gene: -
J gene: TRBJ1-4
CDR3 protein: CASSAQREKLFF
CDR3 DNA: TGTGCCAGTAGTGCCCAGAGGGAAAAACTGTTTTTT

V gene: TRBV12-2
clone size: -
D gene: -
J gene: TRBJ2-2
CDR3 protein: CASRPIARTSQINTGELFF
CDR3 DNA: TGTGCAAGTCGCCCAATAGCCCGGACTAGCCAAATAAACACCGGGGAGCTGTTTTTT

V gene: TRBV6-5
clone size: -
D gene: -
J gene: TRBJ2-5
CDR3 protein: CASSRIRNEETQYF
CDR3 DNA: TGTGCCAGCAGTAGAATCAGGAACGAGGAGACCCAGTACTTC

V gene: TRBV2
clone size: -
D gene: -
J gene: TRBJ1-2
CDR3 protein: CASSAETYGYTF
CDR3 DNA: TGTGCCAGCAGTGCAGAGACTTATGGCTACACCTTC

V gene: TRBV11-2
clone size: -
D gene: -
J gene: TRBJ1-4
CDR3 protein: CASSHRGGANEKLFF
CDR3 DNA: TGTGCCAGCAGCCACCGAGGGGGAGCTAATGAAAAACTGTTTTTT

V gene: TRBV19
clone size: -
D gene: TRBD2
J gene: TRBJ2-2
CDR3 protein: CAGRTSGNTGELFF
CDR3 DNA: TGTGCCGGGCGGACTAGCGGGAACACCGGGGAGCTGTTTTTT

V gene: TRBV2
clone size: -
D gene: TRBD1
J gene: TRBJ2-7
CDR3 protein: CASSMSGTGPYEQYF
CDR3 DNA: TGTGCCAGCAGTATGTCCGGGACAGGGCCCTACGAGCAGTACTTC

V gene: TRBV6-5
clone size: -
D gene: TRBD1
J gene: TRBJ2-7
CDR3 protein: CASRRQGRRTYEQYF
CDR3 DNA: TGTGCCAGCAGGCGACAGGGGAGGAGAACCTACGAGCAGTACTTC

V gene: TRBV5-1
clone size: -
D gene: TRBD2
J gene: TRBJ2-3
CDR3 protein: CASSDGTSGHTDTQYF
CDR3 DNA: TGCGCCAGCAGCGATGGGACTAGCGGCCACACAGATACGCAGTATTTT

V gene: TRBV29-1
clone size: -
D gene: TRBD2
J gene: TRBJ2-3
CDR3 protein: CSVEALGLAGGEADTQYF
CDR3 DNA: TGCAGCGTTGAAGCCTTGGGACTAGCGGGAGGAGAGGCAGATACGCAGTATTTT

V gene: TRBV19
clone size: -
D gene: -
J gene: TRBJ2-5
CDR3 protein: CASANSGETQYF
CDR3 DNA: TGTGCCAGTGCCAACAGCGGGGAGACCCAGTACTTC

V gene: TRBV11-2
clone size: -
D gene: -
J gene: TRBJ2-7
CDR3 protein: CASSYSSYEQYF
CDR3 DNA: TGTGCCAGCAGCTATAGCTCCTACGAGCAGTACTTC

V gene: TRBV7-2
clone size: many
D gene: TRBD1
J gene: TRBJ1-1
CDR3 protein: CASSRQGDTEAFF
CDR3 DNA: TGTGCCAGCAGCAGACAGGGAGATACTGAAGCTTTCTTT

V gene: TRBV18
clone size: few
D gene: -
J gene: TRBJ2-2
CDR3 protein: CASSPPSQVGELFF
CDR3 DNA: TGTGCCAGCTCACCACCTTCCCAGGTCGGGGAGCTGTTTTTT

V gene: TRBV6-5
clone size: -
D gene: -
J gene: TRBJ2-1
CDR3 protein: CASSYYPPNEQFF
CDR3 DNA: TGTGCCAGCAGTTACTATCCCCCCAATGAGCAGTTCTTC

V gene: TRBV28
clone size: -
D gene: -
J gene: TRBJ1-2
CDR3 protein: CASSGRMATPSGF
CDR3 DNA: -

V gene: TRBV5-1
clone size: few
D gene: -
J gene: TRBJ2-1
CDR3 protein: CASSLQGQEQFF
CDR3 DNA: TGCGCCAGCAGCTTGCAGGGGCAAGAGCAGTTCTTC

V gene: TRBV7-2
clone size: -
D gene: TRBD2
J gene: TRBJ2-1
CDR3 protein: CASSLKGSSGRHEQFF
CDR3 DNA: TGTGCCAGCAGCTTAAAGGGATCGAGCGGGAGGCATGAGCAGTTCTTC

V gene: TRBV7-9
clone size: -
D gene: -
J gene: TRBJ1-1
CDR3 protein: CASSSMAGKMNTEAFF
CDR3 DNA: TGTGCCAGCAGTTCAATGGCTGGGAAAATGAACACTGAAGCTTTCTTT